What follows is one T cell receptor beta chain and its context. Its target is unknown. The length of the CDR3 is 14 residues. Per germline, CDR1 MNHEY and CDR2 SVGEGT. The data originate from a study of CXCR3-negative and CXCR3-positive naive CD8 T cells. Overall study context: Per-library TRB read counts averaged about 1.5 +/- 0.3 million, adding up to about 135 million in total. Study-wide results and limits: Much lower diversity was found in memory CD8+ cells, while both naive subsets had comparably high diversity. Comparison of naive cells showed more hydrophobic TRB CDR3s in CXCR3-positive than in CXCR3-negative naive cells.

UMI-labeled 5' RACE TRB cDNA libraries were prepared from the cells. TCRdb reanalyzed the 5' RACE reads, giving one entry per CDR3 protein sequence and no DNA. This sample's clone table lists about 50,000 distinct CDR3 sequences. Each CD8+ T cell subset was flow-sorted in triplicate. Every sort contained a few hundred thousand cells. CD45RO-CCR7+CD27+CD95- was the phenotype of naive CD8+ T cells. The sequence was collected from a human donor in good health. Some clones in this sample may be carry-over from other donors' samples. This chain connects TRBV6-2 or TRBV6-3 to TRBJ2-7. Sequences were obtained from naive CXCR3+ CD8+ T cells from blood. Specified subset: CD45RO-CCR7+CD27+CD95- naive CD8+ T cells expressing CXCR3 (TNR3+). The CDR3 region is CASSYNTYSYEQYF.